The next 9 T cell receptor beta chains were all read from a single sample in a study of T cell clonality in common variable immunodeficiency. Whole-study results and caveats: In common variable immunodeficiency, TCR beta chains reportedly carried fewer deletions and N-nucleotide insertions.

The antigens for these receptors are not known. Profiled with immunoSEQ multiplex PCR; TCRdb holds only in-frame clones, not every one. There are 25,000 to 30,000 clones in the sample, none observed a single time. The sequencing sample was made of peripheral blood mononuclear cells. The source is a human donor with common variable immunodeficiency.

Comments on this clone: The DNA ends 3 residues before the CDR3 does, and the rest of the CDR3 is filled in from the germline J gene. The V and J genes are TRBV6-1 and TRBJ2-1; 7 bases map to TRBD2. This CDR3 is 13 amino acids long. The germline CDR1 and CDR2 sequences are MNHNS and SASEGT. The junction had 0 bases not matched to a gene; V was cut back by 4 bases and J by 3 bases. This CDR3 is CASSGDYYNEQFF. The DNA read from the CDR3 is TGTGCCAGCAGTGGGGACTACTACAATGAG.

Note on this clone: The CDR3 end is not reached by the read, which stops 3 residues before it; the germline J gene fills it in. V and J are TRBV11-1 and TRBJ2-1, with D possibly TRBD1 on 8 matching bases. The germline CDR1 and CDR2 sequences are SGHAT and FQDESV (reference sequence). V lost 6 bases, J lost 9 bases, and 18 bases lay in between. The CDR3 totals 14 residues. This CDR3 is CASRLTGEGAEQFF. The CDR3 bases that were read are TGTGCCAGCAGGTTGACAGGGGAGGGTGCTGAG.

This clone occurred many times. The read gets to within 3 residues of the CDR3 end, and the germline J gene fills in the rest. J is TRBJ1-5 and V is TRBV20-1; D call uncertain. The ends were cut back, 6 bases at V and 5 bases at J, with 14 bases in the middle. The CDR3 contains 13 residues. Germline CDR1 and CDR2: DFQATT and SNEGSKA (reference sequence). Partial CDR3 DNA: TGCAGTGCAAAGTCAGAGATCGATCAGCCC. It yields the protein CSAKSEIDQP. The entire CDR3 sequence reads CSAKSEIDQPQHF.

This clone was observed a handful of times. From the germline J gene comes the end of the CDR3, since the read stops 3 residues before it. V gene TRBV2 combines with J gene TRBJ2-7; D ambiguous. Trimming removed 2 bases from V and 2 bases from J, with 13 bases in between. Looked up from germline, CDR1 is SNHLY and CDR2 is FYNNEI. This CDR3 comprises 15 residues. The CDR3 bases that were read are TGTGCCAGCAGTGAAAATGCCTACTATGCCTACGAG. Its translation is CASSENAYYAYE. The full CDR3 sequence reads CASSENAYYAYEQYF.

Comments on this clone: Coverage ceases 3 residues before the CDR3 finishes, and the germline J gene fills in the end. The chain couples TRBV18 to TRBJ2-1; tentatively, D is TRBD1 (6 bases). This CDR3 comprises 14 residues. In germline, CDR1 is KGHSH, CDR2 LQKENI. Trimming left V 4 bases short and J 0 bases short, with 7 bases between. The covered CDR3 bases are TGTGCCAGCTCACGGGGGCCCTCCTACAATGAG. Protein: CASSRGPSYNE. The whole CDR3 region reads CASSRGPSYNEQFF.

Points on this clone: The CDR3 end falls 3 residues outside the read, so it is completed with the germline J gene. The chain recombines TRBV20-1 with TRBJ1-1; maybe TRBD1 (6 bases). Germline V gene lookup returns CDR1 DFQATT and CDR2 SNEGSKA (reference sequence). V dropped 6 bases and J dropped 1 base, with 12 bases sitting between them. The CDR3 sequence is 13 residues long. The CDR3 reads CSAPTGPNTEAFF. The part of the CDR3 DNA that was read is TGCAGTGCGCCGACAGGACCGAACACTGAA.

The part of the CDR3 DNA that was read is TGTGCCAGTAGTATAGCGACAGGGGGCGGCTATGGC. This encodes CASSIATGGGYG. The whole CDR3 region reads CASSIATGGGYGYTF. The chain combines TRBV19 with TRBJ1-2; TRBD1 matches 10 bases. Coverage ceases 3 residues before the CDR3 finishes, and the germline J gene fills in the end. CDR1 LNHDA and CDR2 SQIVND come from the germline V gene (reference sequence). The length of the CDR3 is 15 residues. With V trimmed by 1 base and J by 4 bases, 3 bases remained unmatched.

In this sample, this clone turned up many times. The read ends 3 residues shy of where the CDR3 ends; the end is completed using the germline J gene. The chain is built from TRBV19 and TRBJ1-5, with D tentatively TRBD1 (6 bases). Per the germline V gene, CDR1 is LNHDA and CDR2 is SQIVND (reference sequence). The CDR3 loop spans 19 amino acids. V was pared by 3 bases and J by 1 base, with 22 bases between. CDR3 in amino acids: CASSIRPRGGEKSNQPQHF. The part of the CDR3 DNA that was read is TGTGCCAGTAGTATTCGACCCCGAGGGGGGGAGAAGAGCAATCAGCCC.

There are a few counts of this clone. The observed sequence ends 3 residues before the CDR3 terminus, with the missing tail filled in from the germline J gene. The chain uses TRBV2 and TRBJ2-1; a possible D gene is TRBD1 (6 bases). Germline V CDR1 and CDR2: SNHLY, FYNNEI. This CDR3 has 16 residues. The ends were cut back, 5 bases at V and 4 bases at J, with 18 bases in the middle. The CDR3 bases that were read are TGTGCCAGCAGTCCGTGGGGCAGGGGTACTTACAATGAG. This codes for CASSPWGRGTYNE. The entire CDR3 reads CASSPWGRGTYNEQFF.